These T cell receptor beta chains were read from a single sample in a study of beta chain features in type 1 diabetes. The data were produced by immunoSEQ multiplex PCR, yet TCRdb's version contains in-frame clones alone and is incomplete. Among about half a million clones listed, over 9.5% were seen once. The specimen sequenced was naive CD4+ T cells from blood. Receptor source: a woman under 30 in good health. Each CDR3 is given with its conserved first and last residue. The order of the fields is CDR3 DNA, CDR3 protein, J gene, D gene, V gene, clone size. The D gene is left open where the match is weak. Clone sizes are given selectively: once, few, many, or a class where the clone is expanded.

CDR3 DNA: TGCAGCGTTGAGACAGGGGAGGACGCCGAGACCTTC; CDR3 protein: CSVETGEDAETF; J gene: TRBJ1-2; D gene: TRBD1; V gene: TRBV29-1; clone size: NA
CDR3 DNA: TGTGCCAGCAGCCAAGATAAAAGTGGGAACACTGAAGCTTTCTTT; CDR3 protein: CASSQDKSGNTEAFF; J gene: TRBJ1-1; D gene: NA; V gene: TRBV14; clone size: few
CDR3 DNA: TGTGCCAGCAGAAGGACTAGCACAGATACGCAGTATTTT; CDR3 protein: CASRRTSTDTQYF; J gene: TRBJ2-3; D gene: NA; V gene: TRBV7-3; clone size: NA
CDR3 DNA: TGTGCCAGCAGGAGACTAGTCCAAGAGACCCAGTACTTC; CDR3 protein: CASRRLVQETQYF; J gene: TRBJ2-5; D gene: NA; V gene: TRBV6-5; clone size: few
CDR3 DNA: TGTGCCAGCAGCTTGAATCCATTTGCTGTCACAGATACGCAGTATTTT; CDR3 protein: CASSLNPFAVTDTQYF; J gene: TRBJ2-3; D gene: NA; V gene: TRBV5-4; clone size: few
CDR3 DNA: TGTGCCAGCGGGGGAGGGAGTGGCGGTTCACCCCTCCACTTT; CDR3 protein: CASGGGSGGSPLHF; J gene: TRBJ1-6; D gene: NA; V gene: TRBV2; clone size: few
CDR3 DNA: TGCAGCGTTGGGGCCCTTGAAGCTTTCTTT; CDR3 protein: CSVGALEAFF; J gene: TRBJ1-1; D gene: NA; V gene: TRBV29-1; clone size: NA
CDR3 DNA: TGCAGCGTTGAAGCAGTCAGGGACACCTATAATTCACCCCTCCACTTT; CDR3 protein: CSVEAVRDTYNSPLHF; J gene: TRBJ1-6; D gene: NA; V gene: TRBV29-1; clone size: few
CDR3 DNA: TGCGCCAGCAGCCCCGGACGGCGGGAGACCCAGTACTTC; CDR3 protein: CASSPGRRETQYF; J gene: TRBJ2-5; D gene: NA; V gene: TRBV4-1; clone size: few
CDR3 DNA: TGTGCCAGCAGTTCCGACGGGAAGGGAAGCTCCTACAATGAGCAGTTCTTC; CDR3 protein: CASSSDGKGSSYNEQFF; J gene: TRBJ2-1; D gene: NA; V gene: TRBV28; clone size: NA
CDR3 DNA: TGTGCCAGCTCCCAAGCGGGACAGACTAGCGGGAGAGTTCCAGATACGCAGTATTTT; CDR3 protein: CASSQAGQTSGRVPDTQYF; J gene: TRBJ2-3; D gene: TRBD2; V gene: TRBV18; clone size: NA
CDR3 DNA: TGTGCCAGCAGTAAACAGGGTAATGAGCAGTTCTTC; CDR3 protein: CASSKQGNEQFF; J gene: TRBJ2-1; D gene: NA; V gene: TRBV6-1; clone size: few
CDR3 DNA: TGTGCCAGCAGCTTAGAAAGTGCTAGCGGCCGAAGCTCCTACGAGCAGTACTTC; CDR3 protein: CASSLESASGRSSYEQYF; J gene: TRBJ2-7; D gene: TRBD2; V gene: TRBV7-8; clone size: NA
CDR3 DNA: TGTGCCAGCAGTTACGAAAGGGGGCAGGAGACCCAGTACTTC; CDR3 protein: CASSYERGQETQYF; J gene: TRBJ2-5; D gene: TRBD1; V gene: TRBV6-6; clone size: NA
CDR3 DNA: TGCAGCGCCCTAGGGGGGGAGACCCAGTACTTC; CDR3 protein: CSALGGETQYF; J gene: TRBJ2-5; D gene: NA; V gene: TRBV29-1; clone size: NA
CDR3 DNA: TGTGCCAGCAGCTCCAAACAGGGGTATGAAAAGACCCAGTACTTC; CDR3 protein: CASSSKQGYEKTQYF; J gene: TRBJ2-5; D gene: TRBD1; V gene: TRBV11-1; clone size: few
CDR3 DNA: TGTGCCAGCAGCGTCGAGACAGGGGCGTTCAATGAGCAGTTCTTC; CDR3 protein: CASSVETGAFNEQFF; J gene: TRBJ2-1; D gene: TRBD1; V gene: TRBV9; clone size: NA
CDR3 DNA: TGCAGCGCAGTGGAGGCACTAGTCTATGAGCAGTTCTTC; CDR3 protein: CSAVEALVYEQFF; J gene: TRBJ2-1; D gene: NA; V gene: TRBV29-1; clone size: NA
CDR3 DNA: TGTGCCAGCAGCGGGACAGGGGGGGCTCGGACCCAGTACTTC; CDR3 protein: CASSGTGGARTQYF; J gene: TRBJ2-5; D gene: TRBD1; V gene: TRBV7-2; clone size: NA
CDR3 DNA: TGTGCCTGGAGTGTGGACAGGGTGGAGACCCAGTACTTC; CDR3 protein: CAWSVDRVETQYF; J gene: TRBJ2-5; D gene: TRBD1; V gene: TRBV30; clone size: NA
CDR3 DNA: TGTGCAAGTCGCTCAATTATTCAAGAGACCCAGTACTTC; CDR3 protein: CASRSIIQETQYF; J gene: TRBJ2-5; D gene: NA; V gene: TRBV12-2; clone size: few
CDR3 DNA: TGTGCTAGTGGACCATCCGGGGCAGATACGCAGTATTTT; CDR3 protein: CASGPSGADTQYF; J gene: TRBJ2-3; D gene: NA; V gene: TRBV12-5; clone size: few
CDR3 DNA: TGCGCCAGCAGCTCAACCGGGACAGGTGAAGAGACCCAGTACTTC; CDR3 protein: CASSSTGTGEETQYF; J gene: TRBJ2-5; D gene: TRBD1; V gene: TRBV5-1; clone size: few
CDR3 DNA: TGCGCCAGCAGCTTGACTAGCGGGGGATACAATGAGCAGTTCTTC; CDR3 protein: CASSLTSGGYNEQFF; J gene: TRBJ2-1; D gene: TRBD2; V gene: TRBV5-1; clone size: NA
CDR3 DNA: TGTGCCAGCAGTCCCATGGGGTATAGCAATCAGCCCCAGCATTTT; CDR3 protein: CASSPMGYSNQPQHF; J gene: TRBJ1-5; D gene: NA; V gene: TRBV28; clone size: NA
CDR3 DNA: TGTGCCAGCAGCTTCGCAGGGCCCGAGCAGTACTTC; CDR3 protein: CASSFAGPEQYF; J gene: TRBJ2-7; D gene: NA; V gene: TRBV7-2; clone size: few
CDR3 DNA: TGTGCCAGCTCACCACAGGGGGGGAGCTCCTACGAGCAGTACTTC; CDR3 protein: CASSPQGGSSYEQYF; J gene: TRBJ2-7; D gene: NA; V gene: TRBV18; clone size: few
CDR3 DNA: TGCAGCGTCCAACAGGGGACGGGCTACACCTTC; CDR3 protein: CSVQQGTGYTF; J gene: TRBJ1-2; D gene: TRBD1; V gene: TRBV29-1; clone size: NA
CDR3 DNA: TGTGCCTGGAGTGCCCAGGGGTATGGCTACACCTTC; CDR3 protein: CAWSAQGYGYTF; J gene: TRBJ1-2; D gene: NA; V gene: TRBV30; clone size: NA
CDR3 DNA: TGTGCCAGCAGCGTCGGACAGGGGGCCGGCCAAGAGACCCAGTACTTC; CDR3 protein: CASSVGQGAGQETQYF; J gene: TRBJ2-5; D gene: TRBD1; V gene: TRBV7-2; clone size: few
CDR3 DNA: TGTGCCAGCAGCTCGGACAGGGGCGTCCACGAGCAGTACTTC; CDR3 protein: CASSSDRGVHEQYF; J gene: TRBJ2-7; D gene: TRBD1; V gene: TRBV7-2; clone size: NA
CDR3 DNA: TGCGCCAGCAGCGCAAGCGCCCTAGCGGGAGGCACCTCCTACAATGAGCAGTTCTTC; CDR3 protein: CASSASALAGGTSYNEQFF; J gene: TRBJ2-1; D gene: TRBD2; V gene: TRBV5-1; clone size: NA
CDR3 DNA: TGTGCCAGCAGTGAATCAGGGGATCTGGGTGAGCAGTTCTTC; CDR3 protein: CASSESGDLGEQFF; J gene: TRBJ2-1; D gene: NA; V gene: TRBV25-1; clone size: few
CDR3 DNA: TGTGCCAGCAGCCTCGGACAGCGAATAAATCAGCCCCAGCATTTT; CDR3 protein: CASSLGQRINQPQHF; J gene: TRBJ1-5; D gene: NA; V gene: TRBV7-2; clone size: NA
CDR3 DNA: TGTGCCAGCAGCTCAGGGGACACCGGGGAGCTGTTTTTT; CDR3 protein: CASSSGDTGELFF; J gene: TRBJ2-2; D gene: NA; V gene: TRBV4-2; clone size: NA
CDR3 DNA: TGTGCCAGCAGTGACGAAGAGACCCAGTACTTC; CDR3 protein: CASSDEETQYF; J gene: TRBJ2-5; D gene: NA; V gene: TRBV2; clone size: NA
CDR3 DNA: TGTGCCAGCTCACCACGGGAAGGTACGGTCAATGAGCAGTTCTTC; CDR3 protein: CASSPREGTVNEQFF; J gene: TRBJ2-1; D gene: NA; V gene: TRBV18; clone size: few
CDR3 DNA: TGCGCCAGCAGCTTGACCACCATGAACACTGAAGCTTTCTTT; CDR3 protein: CASSLTTMNTEAFF; J gene: TRBJ1-1; D gene: NA; V gene: TRBV5-1; clone size: NA
CDR3 DNA: TGTGCCAGCAGCGTAGTGCAGGGGGCAACCGGGGAGCTGTTTTTT; CDR3 protein: CASSVVQGATGELFF; J gene: TRBJ2-2; D gene: TRBD1; V gene: TRBV9; clone size: few
CDR3 DNA: TGCAGTGTACAGGGCCCAGATACGCAGTATTTT; CDR3 protein: CSVQGPDTQYF; J gene: TRBJ2-3; D gene: NA; V gene: TRBV20-1; clone size: NA
CDR3 DNA: TGTGCCAGCAGCCGCAGCCGACAGGGCTACAATGAGCAGTTCTTC; CDR3 protein: CASSRSRQGYNEQFF; J gene: TRBJ2-1; D gene: TRBD1; V gene: TRBV7-2; clone size: NA
CDR3 DNA: TGTGCCAGCAGTGAAGCCGTAAGACAAGCCTATAATTCACCCCTCCACTTT; CDR3 protein: CASSEAVRQAYNSPLHF; J gene: TRBJ1-6; D gene: NA; V gene: TRBV6-1; clone size: NA